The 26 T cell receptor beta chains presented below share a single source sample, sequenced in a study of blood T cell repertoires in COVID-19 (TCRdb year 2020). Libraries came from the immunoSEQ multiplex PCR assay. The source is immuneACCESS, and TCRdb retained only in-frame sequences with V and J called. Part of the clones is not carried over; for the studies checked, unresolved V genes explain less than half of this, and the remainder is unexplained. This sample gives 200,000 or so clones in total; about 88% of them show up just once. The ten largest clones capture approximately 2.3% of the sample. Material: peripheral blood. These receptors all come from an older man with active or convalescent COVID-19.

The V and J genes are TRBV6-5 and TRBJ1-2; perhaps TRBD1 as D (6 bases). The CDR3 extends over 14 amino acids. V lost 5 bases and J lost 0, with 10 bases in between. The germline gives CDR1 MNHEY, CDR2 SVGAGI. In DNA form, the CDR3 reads TGTGCCAGCAGTCCGGACAGCCCTAACTATGGCTACACCTTC. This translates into CASSPDSPNYGYTF.

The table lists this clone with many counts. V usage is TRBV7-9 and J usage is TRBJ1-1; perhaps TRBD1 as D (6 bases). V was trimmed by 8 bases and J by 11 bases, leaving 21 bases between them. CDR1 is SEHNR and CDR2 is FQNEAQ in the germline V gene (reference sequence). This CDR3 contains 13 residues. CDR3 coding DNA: TGTGCCAGCGGACCCCGGGAGGGACATTTGGCTTTCTTT. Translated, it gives CASGPREGHLAFF. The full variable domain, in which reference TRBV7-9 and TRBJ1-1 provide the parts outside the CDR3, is DTGVSQNPRHKITKRGQNVTFRCDPISEHNRLYWYRQTLGQGPEFLTYFQNEAQLEKSRLLSDRFSAERPKGSFSTLEIQRTEQGDSAMYLCASGPREGHLAFFGQGTRLTVV.

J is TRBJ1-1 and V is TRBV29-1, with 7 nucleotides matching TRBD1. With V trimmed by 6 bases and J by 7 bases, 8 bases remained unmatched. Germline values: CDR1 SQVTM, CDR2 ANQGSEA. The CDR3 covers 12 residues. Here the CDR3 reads CSVPTGTVEAFF. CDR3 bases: TGCAGCGTGCCCACCGGGACAGTTGAAGCTTTCTTT. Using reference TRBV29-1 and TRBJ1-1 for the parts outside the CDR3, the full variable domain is SAVISQKPSRDICQRGTSLTIQCQVDSQVTMMFWYRQQPGQSLTLIATANQGSEATYESGFVIDKFPISRPNLTFSTLTVSNMSPEDSSIYLCSVPTGTVEAFFGQGTRLTVV.

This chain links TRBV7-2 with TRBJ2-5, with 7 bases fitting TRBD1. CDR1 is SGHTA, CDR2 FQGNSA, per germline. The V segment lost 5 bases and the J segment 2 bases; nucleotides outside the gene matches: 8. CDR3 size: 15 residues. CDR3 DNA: TGTGCCAGCAGCAACGGACAGGTCCAACAAGAGACCCAGTACTTC. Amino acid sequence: CASSNGQVQQETQYF.

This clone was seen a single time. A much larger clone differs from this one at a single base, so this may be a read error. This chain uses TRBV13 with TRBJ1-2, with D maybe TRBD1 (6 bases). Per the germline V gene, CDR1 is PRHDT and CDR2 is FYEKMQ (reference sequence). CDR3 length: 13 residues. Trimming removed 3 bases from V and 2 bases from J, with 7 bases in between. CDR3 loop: CASSFTGNYGYTF. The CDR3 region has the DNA TGTGCCAGCAGCTTTACAGGGAACTATGGCTACACCTTC.

CDR3 in amino acids: CASSLRTGRITEAFF. DNA of the CDR3: TGTGCCAGCAGCCTACGGACAGGGAGGATCACTGAAGCTTTCTTT. The chain joins TRBV14 to TRBJ1-1; TRBD1 matches at 8 bases. V lost 4 bases, J lost 4 bases, and 8 bases stayed unmatched. The CDR3 has 15 amino acids. Germline loops: CDR1 SGHDN, CDR2 FVKESK. Supplemented by reference TRBV14 and TRBJ1-1, the full variable domain reads EAGVTQFPSHSVIEKGQTVTLRCDPISGHDNLYWYRRVMGKEIKFLLHFVKESKQDESGMPNNRFLAERTGGTYSTLKVQPAELEDSGVYFCASSLRTGRITEAFFGQGTRLTVV.

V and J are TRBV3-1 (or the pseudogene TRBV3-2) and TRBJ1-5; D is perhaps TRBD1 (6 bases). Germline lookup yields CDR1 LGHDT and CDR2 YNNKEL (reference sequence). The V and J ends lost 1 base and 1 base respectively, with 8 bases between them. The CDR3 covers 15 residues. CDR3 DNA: TGTGCCAGCAGCCAAGGCAGGGGAAGCAATCAGCCCCAGCATTTT. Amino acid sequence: CASSQGRGSNQPQHF.

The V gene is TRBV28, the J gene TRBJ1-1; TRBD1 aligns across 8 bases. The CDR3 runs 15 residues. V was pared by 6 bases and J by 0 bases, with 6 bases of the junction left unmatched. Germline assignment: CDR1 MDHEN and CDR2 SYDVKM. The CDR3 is CASRVRQGMNTEAFF. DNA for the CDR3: TGTGCCAGCAGGGTCCGACAGGGGATGAACACTGAAGCTTTCTTT.

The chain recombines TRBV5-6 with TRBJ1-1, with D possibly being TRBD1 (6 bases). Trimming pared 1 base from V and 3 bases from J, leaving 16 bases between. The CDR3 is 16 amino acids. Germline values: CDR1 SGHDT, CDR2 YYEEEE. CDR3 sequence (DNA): TGTGCCAGCAGCTTGCTACAGGGACCCGGGGACACTGAAGCTTTCTTT. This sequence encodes CASSLLQGPGDTEAFF.

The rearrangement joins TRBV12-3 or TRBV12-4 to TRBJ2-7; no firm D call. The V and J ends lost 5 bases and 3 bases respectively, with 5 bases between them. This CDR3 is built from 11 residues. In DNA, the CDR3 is TGTGCCAGCAGTCTCCTCTACGAGCAGTACTTC. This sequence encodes CASSLLYEQYF.

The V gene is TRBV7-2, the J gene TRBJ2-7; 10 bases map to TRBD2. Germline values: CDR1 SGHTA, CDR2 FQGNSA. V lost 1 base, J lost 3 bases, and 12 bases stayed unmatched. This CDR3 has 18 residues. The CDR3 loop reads CASSLVSGPSGRFYEQYF. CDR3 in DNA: TGTGCCAGCAGCTTAGTTTCGGGCCCTAGCGGGAGATTCTACGAGCAGTACTTC. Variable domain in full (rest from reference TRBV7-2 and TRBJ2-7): GAGVSQSPSNKVTEKGKDVELRCDPISGHTALYWYRQSLGQGLEFLIYFQGNSAPDKSGLPSDRFSAERTGGSVSTLTIQRTQQEDSAVYLCASSLVSGPSGRFYEQYFGPGTRLTVT.

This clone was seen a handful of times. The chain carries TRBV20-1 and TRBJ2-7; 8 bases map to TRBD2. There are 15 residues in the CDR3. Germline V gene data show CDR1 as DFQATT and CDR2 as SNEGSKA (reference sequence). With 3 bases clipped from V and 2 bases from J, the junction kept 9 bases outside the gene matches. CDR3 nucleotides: TGCAGTGCTAGTACTTTAGCGGGACGAGCCTACGAGCAGTACTTC. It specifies CSASTLAGRAYEQYF.

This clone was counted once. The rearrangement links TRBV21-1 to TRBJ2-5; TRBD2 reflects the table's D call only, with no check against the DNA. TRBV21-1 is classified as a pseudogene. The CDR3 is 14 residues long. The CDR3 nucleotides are TGTGCCAGCAGCAAAGTCGGGGGAGGGGAGACCCAGTACTTC. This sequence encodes CASSKVGGGETQYF.

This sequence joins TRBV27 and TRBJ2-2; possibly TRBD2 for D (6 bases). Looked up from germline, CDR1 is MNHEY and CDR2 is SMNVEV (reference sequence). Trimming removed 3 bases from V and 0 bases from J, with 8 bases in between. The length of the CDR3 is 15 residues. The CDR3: CASSFGLPNTGELFF. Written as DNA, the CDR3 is TGTGCCAGCAGTTTTGGACTACCGAACACCGGGGAGCTGTTTTTT.

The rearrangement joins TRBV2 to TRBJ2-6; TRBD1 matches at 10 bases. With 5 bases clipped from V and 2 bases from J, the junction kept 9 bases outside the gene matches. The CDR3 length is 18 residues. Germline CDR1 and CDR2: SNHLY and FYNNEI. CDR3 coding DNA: TGTGCCAGCAGTCAAACCGGGACAGGGGATCCTGGGGCCAACGTCCTGACTTTC. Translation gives CASSQTGTGDPGANVLTF. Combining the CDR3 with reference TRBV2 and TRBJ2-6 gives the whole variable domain EPEVTQTPSHQVTQMGQEVILRCVPISNHLYFYWYRQILGQKVEFLVSFYNNEISEKSEIFDDQFSVERPDGSNFTLKIRSTKLEDSAMYFCASSQTGTGDPGANVLTFGAGSRLTVL.

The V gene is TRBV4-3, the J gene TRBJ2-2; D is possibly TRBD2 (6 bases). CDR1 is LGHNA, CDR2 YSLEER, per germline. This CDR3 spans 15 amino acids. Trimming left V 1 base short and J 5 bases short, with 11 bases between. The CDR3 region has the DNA TGCGCCAGCAGCCAAGCGGAGGGCAGGACCGGGGAGCTGTTTTTT. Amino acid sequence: CASSQAEGRTGELFF.

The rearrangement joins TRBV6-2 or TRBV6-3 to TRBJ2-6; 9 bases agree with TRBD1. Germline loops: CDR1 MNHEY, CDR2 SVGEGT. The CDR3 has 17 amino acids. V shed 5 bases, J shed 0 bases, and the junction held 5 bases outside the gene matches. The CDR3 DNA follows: TGTGCCAGCAGTACCCCGACAGGGGGCTCTGGGGCCAACGTCCTGACTTTC. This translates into CASSTPTGGSGANVLTF.

Written as DNA, the CDR3 is TGTGCCAGCAGTTTGGACAGGGCAACCCGGGCAGATACGCAGTATTTT. Protein product: CASSLDRATRADTQYF. The genes are TRBV2 and TRBJ2-3, with 8 bases matching TRBD1. Trimming removed 5 bases from V and 4 bases from J; junction bases left unmatched: 11. CDR3 length: 16 amino acids. In germline, CDR1 is SNHLY, CDR2 FYNNEI.

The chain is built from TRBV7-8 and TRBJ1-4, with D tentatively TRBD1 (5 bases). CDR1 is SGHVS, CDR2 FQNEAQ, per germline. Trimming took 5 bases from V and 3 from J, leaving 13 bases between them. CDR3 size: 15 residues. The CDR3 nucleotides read TGTGCCAGCAGCCTCTCGGGGGTGGCTAATGAAAAACTGTTTTTT. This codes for CASSLSGVANEKLFF.

The CDR3 spells CASSNFGELFF. CDR3 nucleotide sequence: TGTGCCAGCAGTAACTTCGGGGAGCTGTTTTTT. The V call is TRBV9, the J call TRBJ2-2; D not certain. V was shortened by 5 bases and J by 7 bases, with 6 bases between the two germline ends. CDR1 is SGDLS and CDR2 is YYNGEE in the germline V gene. CDR3 length equals 11 residues.

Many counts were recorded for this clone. CDR3 protein: CASGGSGAHEQFF. The CDR3 DNA sequence: TGTGCCAGCGGGGGTAGCGGGGCCCATGAGCAGTTCTTC. The rearrangement joins TRBV28 to TRBJ2-1; 8 nucleotides agree with TRBD2. The CDR3 has 13 residues. The germline V gene has CDR1 MDHEN and CDR2 SYDVKM. V trimming: 8 bases; J trimming: 8 bases; junction bases outside the gene matches: 8.

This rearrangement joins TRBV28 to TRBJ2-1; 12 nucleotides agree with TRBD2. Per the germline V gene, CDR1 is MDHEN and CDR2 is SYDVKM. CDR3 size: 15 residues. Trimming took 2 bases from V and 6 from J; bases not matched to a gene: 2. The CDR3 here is CASSLGLAGSNEQFF. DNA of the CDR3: TGTGCCAGCAGTTTAGGACTAGCGGGGAGCAATGAGCAGTTCTTC.

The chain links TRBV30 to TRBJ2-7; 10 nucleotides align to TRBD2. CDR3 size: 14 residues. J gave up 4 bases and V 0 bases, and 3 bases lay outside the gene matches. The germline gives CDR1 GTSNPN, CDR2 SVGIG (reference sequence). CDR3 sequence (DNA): TGTGCCTGGAGTGTTTCAGCGGGGGGGTACGAGCAGTACTTC. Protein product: CAWSVSAGGYEQYF.

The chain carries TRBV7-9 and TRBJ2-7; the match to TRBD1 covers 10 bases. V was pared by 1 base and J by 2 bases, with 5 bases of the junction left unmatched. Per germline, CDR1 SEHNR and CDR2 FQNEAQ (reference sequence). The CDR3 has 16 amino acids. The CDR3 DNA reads TGTGCCAGCAGCTTAGTGGGTGGACAGGGGGCCTACGAGCAGTACTTC. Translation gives CASSLVGGQGAYEQYF.

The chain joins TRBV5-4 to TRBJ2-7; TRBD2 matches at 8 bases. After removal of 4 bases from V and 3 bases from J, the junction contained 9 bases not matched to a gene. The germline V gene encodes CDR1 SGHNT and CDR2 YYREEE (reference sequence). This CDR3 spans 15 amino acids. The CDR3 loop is CASSLGRAPLYEQYF. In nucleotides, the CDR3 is TGTGCCAGCAGCCTCGGGAGGGCCCCCCTCTACGAGCAGTACTTC. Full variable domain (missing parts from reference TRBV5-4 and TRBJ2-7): ETGVTQSPTHLIKTRGQQVTLRCSSQSGHNTVSWYQQALGQGPQFIFQYYREEENGRGNFPPRFSGLQFPNYSSELNVNALELDDSALYLCASSLGRAPLYEQYFGPGTRLTVT.

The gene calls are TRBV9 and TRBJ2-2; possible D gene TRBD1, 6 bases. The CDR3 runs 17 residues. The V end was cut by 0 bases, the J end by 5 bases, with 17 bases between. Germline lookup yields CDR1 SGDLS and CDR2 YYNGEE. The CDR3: CASSVVSGQISTGELFF. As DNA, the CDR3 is TGTGCCAGCAGCGTAGTCTCAGGACAGATATCAACCGGGGAGCTGTTTTTT.